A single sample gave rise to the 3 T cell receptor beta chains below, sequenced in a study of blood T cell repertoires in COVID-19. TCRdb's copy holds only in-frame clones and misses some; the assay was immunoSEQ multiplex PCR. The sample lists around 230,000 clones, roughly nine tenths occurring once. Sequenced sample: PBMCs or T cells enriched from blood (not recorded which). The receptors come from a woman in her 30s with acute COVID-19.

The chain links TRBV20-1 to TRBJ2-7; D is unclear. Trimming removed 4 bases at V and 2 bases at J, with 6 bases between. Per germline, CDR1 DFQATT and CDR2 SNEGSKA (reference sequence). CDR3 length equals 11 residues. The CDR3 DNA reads TGCAGTGCTATCTCAGCCTACGAGCAGTACTTC. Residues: CSAISAYEQYF.

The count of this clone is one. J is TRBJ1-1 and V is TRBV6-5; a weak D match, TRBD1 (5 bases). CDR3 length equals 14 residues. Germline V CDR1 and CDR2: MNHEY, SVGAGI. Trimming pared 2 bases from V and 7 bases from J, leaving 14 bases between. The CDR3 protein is CASSYNTGGDEAFF. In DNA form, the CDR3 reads TGTGCCAGCAGTTACAATACTGGGGGGGATGAAGCTTTCTTT.

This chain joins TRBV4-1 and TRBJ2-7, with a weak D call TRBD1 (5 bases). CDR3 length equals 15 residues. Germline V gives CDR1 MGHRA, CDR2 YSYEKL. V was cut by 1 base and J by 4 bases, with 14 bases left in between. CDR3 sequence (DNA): TGCGCCAGCAGCCAAGCGCAGGGTTCTGGGTACGAGCAGTACTTC. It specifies CASSQAQGSGYEQYF.